The following is a T cell receptor beta chain sequence with its context. Generated by immunoSEQ multiplex PCR, the TCRdb table keeps only in-frame clones and is missing some. The sample records around 190,000 clones, 85% to 90% being singletons. This specimen belongs to a study of T cell responses to AZD1222 COVID-19 vaccine. Germline CDR1 is SQVTM and CDR2 is ANQGSEA. Trimming shortened V by 6 bases and J by 2 bases, and 14 bases separated the two germline ends. CDR3 length: 13 amino acids. The TCR sequence derives from an adult in good health. The chain combines TRBV29-1 with TRBJ2-7, with D possibly being TRBD1 (5 bases). The sample consisted of peripheral blood, taken on day 0 of AZD1222 vaccination. The CDR3 nucleotides are TGCAGCGTAGATTCGACAGAGACCTACGAGCAGTACTTC. Translation gives CSVDSTETYEQYF.